This TCR beta chain was retrieved from a study of T cell repertoires in cytomegalovirus infection. MiXCR, applied by TCRdb to the reads, yields one record per CDR3 protein. The sample lists about 740,000 distinct CDR3 sequences; 35% were seen once. Germline values: CDR1 LNHNV, CDR2 YYDKDF (reference sequence). The CDR3 length is 15 residues. V was pared by 8 bases and J by 5 bases, with 19 bases between. Sequenced material: PBMCs. This TCR came from a human donor in good health (CMV status not recorded). Some clones in this sample may be carry-over from other donors' samples. This chain joins TRBV15 and TRBJ2-4; a weak D match, TRBD2 (5 bases). The CDR3 is CATHKERGYENIQYF. As DNA, the CDR3 is TGTGCCACCCACAAAGAACGGGGTTACGAAAACATTCAGTACTTC.